One and the same sample provided the 32 T cell receptor beta chains below, sequenced in a study of tumor-infiltrating lymphocytes in primary liver carcinoma. Out of unsorted whole blood came the blood RNA, and germline DNA was extracted as well. The researchers produced TCR beta cDNA from 500 to 550 ng total RNA with a constant-region primer. Nested multiplex PCR, run for three rounds with slightly modified ARM-PCR, yielded TCR beta libraries. The first two PCR rounds used TRBV1-TRBV30 primers with a Cbeta primer, nine to eleven cycles each. TCRdb redid the calling of the multiplex PCR reads with MiXCR, one entry per CDR3 protein. The table shows 200,000 or so distinct CDR3 sequences, with about 61% occurring only once. The sample comprised peripheral blood. The receptors stem from a woman in her sixties with primary liver carcinoma and hepatitis B virus infection.

Details on this clonotype: In this CDR3 the conserved last residue, phenylalanine or tryptophan, is missing, so a read error is likely. The chain uses TRBV5-1 and TRBJ2-1; D perhaps matches TRBD2 (5 bases). Trimming stripped 7 bases from V and 8 bases from J, with 22 bases between. Germline V gene lookup returns CDR1 SGHRS and CDR2 YFSETQ. The CDR3 runs 15 residues. CDR3 protein: CASRTVTSGSYEQFL. The DNA for the CDR3 is TGCGCCAGCCGTACGGTCACTAGTGGGAGCTATGAGCAGTTCCTC.

This clonotype was seen ten or more times. The chain is built from TRBV14 and TRBJ2-7; a possible D gene is TRBD1 (5 bases). Looked up from germline, CDR1 is SGHDN and CDR2 is FVKESK. Trimming shortened V by 0 bases and J by 2 bases, and 11 bases separated the two germline ends. The CDR3 contains 15 residues. CDR3 bases: TGTGCCAGCAGCCAAGAGGTAGGGGTCACCTACGAGCAGTACTTC. The encoded protein is CASSQEVGVTYEQYF.

Of note for this clonotype: A much larger clone lies one base from this, so it may be a read error. CDR3 DNA sequence: TGTGCCGGCAATCCGGGCACACCTAGGGGCGAGCAGTACTTC. This encodes CAGNPGTPRGEQYF. V gene TRBV6-5 combines with J gene TRBJ2-7; TRBD1 is a possible D gene (5 bases). Between the trimmed V and J ends, which lost 11 bases and 6 bases, there was a span of 23 bases. CDR1 and CDR2 (germline): MNHEY, SVGAGI. This CDR3 region has 14 residues.

In the case of this clonotype: The junction shows a germline mismatch at one end, possibly a read error. This chain connects TRBV29-1 to TRBJ1-4; no clear D. Looked up from germline, CDR1 is SQVTM and CDR2 is ANQGSEA. The CDR3 spans 15 residues. The CDR3 nucleotides are TGCAGTGTTGGGGAAGGGAGTGGTACTAATGGAAAACTGTTTTTT. It yields the protein CSVGEGSGTNGKLFF.

This chain links TRBV30 with TRBJ1-5, with 10 bases aligning to TRBD1. Trimming at V came to 1 base and at J to 7 bases, leaving 7 bases not matched to a gene. Germline V CDR1 and CDR2: GTSNPN, SVGIG (reference sequence). The CDR3 spans 15 residues. CDR3 nucleotides: TGTGCCTGGAGTGCAGGGACAGGGGATTGGCAGCCCCAGCATTTT. Amino acid sequence: CAWSAGTGDWQPQHF.

A remark on this clonotype: Lacking the conserved final phenylalanine or tryptophan, this CDR3 likely reflects a read error. The V gene is TRBV6-1, the J gene TRBJ1-1; D is unresolved. The CDR3 spans 15 residues. Germline-derived CDR1 and CDR2 are MNHNS and SASEGT. CDR3 in amino acids: CASSEGRGGSTKAFI. CDR3 bases: TGTGCCAGCAGTGAAGGCAGAGGAGGAAGCACTAAAGCTTTCATT.

This clonotype was seen only once. The CDR3 ends on some other residue instead of the conserved phenylalanine or tryptophan, so this is likely a read error. The rearrangement joins TRBV29-1 to TRBJ2-5; a possible D gene is TRBD2 (5 bases). Germline CDR1 is SQVTM and CDR2 is ANQGSEA. The CDR3 runs 15 residues. CDR3 region: CCVEGPLPSQETQYI. CDR3 bases: TGCTGCGTTGAGGGCCCGCTCCCCTCTCAAGAGACCCAGTACATC.

Worth noting for this clonotype: Relative to the germline gene, one junction end is altered; a read error may explain this. The CDR3 spells CASSLSPGGKAGTEAFF. Written as DNA, the CDR3 is TGTGCCAGCAGCTTAAGTCCCGGGGGTAAAGCGGGAACTGAAGCTTTCTTC. The V call is TRBV11-2, the J call TRBJ1-1; tentative D call: TRBD1 (5 bases). The length of the CDR3 is 17 residues. Germline values: CDR1 SGHAT, CDR2 FQNNGV.

The chain carries TRBV11-2 and TRBJ2-5, with unresolved D. V lost 4 bases, J lost 3 bases, and 12 bases lay in between. The CDR3 is made up of 14 amino acids. Germline lookup yields CDR1 SGHAT and CDR2 FQNNGV. CDR3 DNA: TGTGCCAGCAGCTCTACCGGCCGCAAAGAGACCCAGTACTTC. This translates into CASSSTGRKETQYF.

This clonotype has ten or more counts. V gene TRBV5-4 combines with J gene TRBJ1-2, with a weak D call TRBD1 (5 bases). The germline V and J ends were trimmed by 0 bases and 1 base, with 7 bases remaining between them. Germline CDR1 reads SGHNT; CDR2 reads YYREEE (reference sequence). The CDR3 is 14 amino acids. The CDR3 sequence: CASSLEGNNYGYTF. CDR3 nucleotide sequence: TGTGCCAGCAGCTTGGAGGGGAATAACTATGGCTACACCTTC.

Here the CDR3 DNA reads TGCGCCAGCAGCCTCCTAGGCGTCACTGAAGCTTTCTTT. Translation gives CASSLLGVTEAFF. This chain connects TRBV5-1 to TRBJ1-1; no definite D call. CDR3 length: 13 amino acids. Germline CDR1 is SGHRS and CDR2 is YFSETQ. V dropped 4 bases and J dropped 4 bases, with 11 bases sitting between them.

In this sample, this clonotype turned up many times. The chain recombines TRBV6-2 or TRBV6-3 with TRBJ2-7; D not resolved. V dropped 6 bases and J dropped 4 bases, with 16 bases sitting between them. Germline assignment: CDR1 MNHEY and CDR2 SVGEGT. The CDR3 contains 14 residues. DNA of the CDR3: TGTGCCAGCAGATTTATGGACCCGCCGTACGAGCAGTACTTC. As protein: CASRFMDPPYEQYF.

In the case of this clonotype: This may arise from a read error, as a much more abundant clone is one base away. The chain employs TRBV29-1 and TRBJ1-1, with D possibly matching TRBD1 (5 bases). The germline V gene has CDR1 SQVTM and CDR2 ANQGSEA. The CDR3 length is 12 residues. CDR3 protein: CSVRWGATETFF. The CDR3 bases are TGCAGCGTTCGATGGGGCGCGACTGAAACTTTCTTT.

Concerning this clonotype itself: Sequence at one end of the junction differs from germline and may be a read error. The chain uses TRBV4-1 and TRBJ2-1; 10 positions match TRBD2. Per germline, CDR1 MGHRA and CDR2 YSYEKL. This CDR3 comprises 16 residues. CDR3: CASCHPRTSGYNEQFF. The CDR3 bases are TGCGCCAGCTGCCACCCGAGGACTAGCGGTTACAATGAGCAGTTCTTC.

The chain's CDR3 is CASSLFWDRGQETQYF. For the CDR3, the DNA is TGTGCCAGCAGTTTGTTTTGGGACAGGGGCCAAGAGACCCAGTACTTC. The genes are TRBV5-8 and TRBJ2-5, with TRBD1 matching over 10 bases. V gave up 5 bases and J gave up 1 base; unmatched junction bases: 8. The germline V gene has CDR1 SGHTS and CDR2 YDEGEE. CDR3 length: 16 amino acids.

Comment on this clonotype: A much bigger clone sits one base away, suggesting this may be a read error. V is TRBV7-8 and J is TRBJ2-3, with D unresolved. V was shortened by 1 base and J by 1 base, with 12 bases between the two germline ends. Germline CDR1 and CDR2: SGHVS and FQNEAQ. The CDR3 consists of 16 residues. The CDR3, as DNA: TGTGCCAGCAGCTTAGTAAACCTATCGGGCACAGATACGCAGTATTTT. Protein sequence: CASSLVNLSGTDTQYF.

The V call is TRBV6-1, the J call TRBJ1-2; D not certain. This CDR3 has 12 amino acids. Germline assignment: CDR1 MNHNS and CDR2 SASEGT. The ends were cut back, 3 bases at V and 10 bases at J, with 12 bases in the middle. CDR3 sequence (DNA): TGTGCCAGCAGTGATATGGGGAAGGACTACACCTTC. Translating it yields CASSDMGKDYTF.

The chain uses TRBV7-9 and TRBJ2-1; D may be TRBD1 (7 bases). Germline CDR1 reads SEHNR; CDR2 reads FQNEAQ (reference sequence). V lost 4 bases to trimming and J lost 2 bases, with 15 bases between them. The CDR3 sequence is 16 residues long. CDR3 loop: CASSSRRGRTYNEQFF. The CDR3 DNA is TGTGCCAGCAGCTCCCGGAGGGGGCGCACCTACAATGAGCAGTTCTTC.

The table lists this clonotype with many counts. This chain connects TRBV6-5 to TRBJ1-4; a weak D match, TRBD1 (5 bases). CDR3 size: 15 residues. Looked up from germline, CDR1 is MNHEY and CDR2 is SVGAGI. V lost 0 bases and J lost 1, with 6 bases in between. Here the CDR3 reads CASSYSRGTNEKLFF. DNA of the CDR3: TGTGCCAGCAGTTACTCGAGGGGAACTAATGAAAAACTGTTTTTT.

Remarks on this clonotype: Just one base apart from a much larger clone, this may be a read error. The chain has TRBV29-1 and TRBJ2-7; 7 nucleotides line up with TRBD2. The trim removed 6 bases at V and 2 bases at J, leaving 16 bases unmatched. This CDR3 contains 16 residues. The germline CDR1 and CDR2 sequences are SQVTM and ANQGSEA. CDR3 amino acids: CSVTPASGTPPYEQYF. CDR3 sequence (DNA): TGCAGCGTCACCCCCGCTAGCGGAACTCCACCCTACGAGCAGTACTTC.

In the case of this clonotype: Because it lacks the conserved phenylalanine or tryptophan at the end, this CDR3 is likely a read error. The DNA is left out, because the CDR3 cannot be placed on it with certainty; the CDR3 is given as TCRdb lists it. This chain joins TRBV11-2 and TRBJ2-1; the table's D call of TRBD2 was not tested on the DNA. The CDR3 is 11 amino acids in total, end residues counted. Germline lookup yields CDR1 SGHAT and CDR2 FQNNGV. The chain's CDR3 is CASSLGRDFFI.

A remark on this clonotype: A clone one base away is much larger, so this may be a read error. CDR3 loop: CASRLQGPVTYEQYF. DNA of the CDR3: TGTGCCAGCAGATTGCAGGGACCCGTGACCTACGAGCAGTACTTC. The V and J genes are TRBV5-6 and TRBJ2-7, with D perhaps assigned TRBD1 or TRBD2 (5 bases each). V was clipped by 5 bases and J by 2 bases, with 17 bases between them. Germline V gene sequence: CDR1 SGHDT, CDR2 YYEEEE. CDR3 length equals 15 residues.

V usage is TRBV4-1 and J usage is TRBJ1-1, with D unclear. The CDR3 has 12 amino acids. V shed 2 bases and J shed 4 bases, with 5 bases lying between them. Per germline, CDR1 MGHRA and CDR2 YSYEKL. CDR3: CASSQYRTEAFF. CDR3 in DNA: TGCGCCAGCAGCCAATACCGCACTGAAGCTTTCTTT.

Comment on this clonotype: At one end the junction does not follow the germline gene, possibly because of a read error. This chain links TRBV6-2 or TRBV6-3 with TRBJ2-4; TRBD2 matches at 9 bases. The CDR3 is 15 amino acids. Per the germline V gene, CDR1 is MNHEY and CDR2 is SVGEGT. The DNA of the CDR3 is TGTGCCAGCAGTTGTTCGGGACTAGCCAAAAGCATTCAGTACTTC. Amino acids: CASSCSGLAKSIQYF.

The J gene is TRBJ2-5, the V gene TRBV11-2; TRBD2 matches at 8 bases. The CDR3 extends over 16 amino acids. The J segment lost 4 bases and the V segment lost 3 bases, leaving 10 bases of the junction unmatched. Germline values: CDR1 SGHAT, CDR2 FQNNGV. The CDR3 loop reads CASSLAGLVGGETQYF. CDR3 coding DNA: TGTGCCAGCAGCTTGGCGGGACTAGTGGGAGGAGAGACCCAGTACTTC. Complete variable domain (other parts from reference TRBV11-2 and TRBJ2-5): EAGVAQSPRYKIIEKRQSVAFWCNPISGHATLYWYQQILGQGPKLLIQFQNNGVVDDSQLPKDRFSAERLKGVDSTLKIQPAKLEDSAVYLCASSLAGLVGGETQYFGPGTRLLVL.

With regard to this clonotype: It may be a read error: a sequence one base away is much more abundant. The CDR3 does not close with the conserved phenylalanine or tryptophan, likely indicating a read error. The chain uses TRBV6-6 and TRBJ1-1; 7 nucleotides agree with TRBD1. The CDR3 has 13 amino acids. Germline trimming cut 2 bases from V and 10 bases from J; bases unmatched to any gene: 7. Germline V gives CDR1 MNHNY, CDR2 SVGAGI (reference sequence). The chain's CDR3 is CASSYTPTGSAFS. CDR3 bases: TGTGCCAGCAGTTACACCCCGACAGGGTCAGCTTTCTCT.

This clonotype was counted between two and nine times. The J gene is TRBJ2-1, the V gene TRBV5-6, with 7 bases lining up with TRBD2. The CDR3 is 13 residues long. Germline V CDR1 and CDR2: SGHDT, YYEEEE. The trim removed 4 bases at V and 6 bases at J, leaving 4 bases unmatched. CDR3 bases: TGTGCCAGCAGCGGACTAGGGCGCAATGAGCAGTTCTTC. This translates into CASSGLGRNEQFF.

Regarding this clonotype: One end of the junction varies from germline; a read error may be responsible. The chain employs TRBV11-3 and TRBJ2-1; possibly TRBD2 for D (6 bases). CDR3 length: 14 residues. CDR1 and CDR2 (germline): SGHNT, YENEEA. The CDR3 coding sequence is TGTGTCAGCAGCTCTAGCGAGAGGGCCGCGGAGCAGTTCTTC. It codes for CVSSSSERAAEQFF.

J is TRBJ2-7 and V is TRBV28, with D hard to call. In germline, CDR1 is MDHEN, CDR2 SYDVKM. This CDR3 contains 14 residues. V was cut by 2 bases and J by 3 bases, with 11 bases left in between. The chain's CDR3 is CASSLPISHYEQYF. The CDR3 bases are TGTGCCAGCAGTTTACCCATTTCCCACTACGAGCAGTACTTC.

Remarks on this clonotype: At one of its ends the junction is not consistent with the germline gene, which may arise from a read error. The chain carries TRBV7-9 and TRBJ2-1; D is undetermined. The CDR3 spans 10 residues. Per the germline V gene, CDR1 is SEHNR and CDR2 is FQNEAQ (reference sequence). CDR3 protein: CASSFGELFF. CDR3 nucleotides: TGTGCCAGCAGCTTTGGTGAGCTGTTCTTC.

About this clonotype: Possible read error: a much larger clone is one base away. The chain combines TRBV13 with TRBJ2-7; 12 bases are a match to TRBD2. This CDR3 is built from 15 residues. Germline V gene lookup returns CDR1 PRHDT and CDR2 FYEKMQ (reference sequence). CDR3 region: CAGSSGLAGFYEQYF. The CDR3 DNA reads as TGTGCCGGCAGCTCCGGACTAGCGGGATTCTACGAGCAGTACTTC.

The V call is TRBV6-1, the J call TRBJ1-2; possible D gene TRBD1, 6 bases. CDR1 and CDR2 (germline): MNHNS, SASEGT. The CDR3 runs to 14 residues. V lost 5 bases and J 5 bases, leaving 15 bases between the germline ends. The CDR3 DNA reads TGTGCCAGCAGTCTAGCTTTAACAGGGTATGGCTACACCTTC. Its translation is CASSLALTGYGYTF.